This TCR beta chain was profiled in a study of T cells in Graves' hyperthyroidism and ophthalmopathy. The CDR3 has 19 amino acids. The V and J ends lost 0 bases and 2 bases respectively, with 23 bases between them. The germline V gene has CDR1 SGHRS and CDR2 YFSETQ. Researchers amplified the TCR beta CDR3 regions from RNA transcripts. The HTBI primer set drove a first-round RT-PCR of the TCR CDR3. TCRdb used MiXCR to reprocess the multiplex PCR reads, holding one entry per CDR3 protein. The sample includes about 520,000 distinct CDR3 sequences, about 24% of them seen just once. This clonotype was observed a few times.

The gene calls are TRBV5-1 and TRBJ2-5, with D possibly being TRBD2 (6 bases). Sample: blood. This receptor was obtained from a woman aged 30 to 39 with Graves' ophthalmopathy. CDR3 bases: TGCGCCAGCAGCTTGGAGCCGGCGATAGGCGGGGCCAGGCAAGAGACCCAGTACTTC. Its protein is CASSLEPAIGGARQETQYF.